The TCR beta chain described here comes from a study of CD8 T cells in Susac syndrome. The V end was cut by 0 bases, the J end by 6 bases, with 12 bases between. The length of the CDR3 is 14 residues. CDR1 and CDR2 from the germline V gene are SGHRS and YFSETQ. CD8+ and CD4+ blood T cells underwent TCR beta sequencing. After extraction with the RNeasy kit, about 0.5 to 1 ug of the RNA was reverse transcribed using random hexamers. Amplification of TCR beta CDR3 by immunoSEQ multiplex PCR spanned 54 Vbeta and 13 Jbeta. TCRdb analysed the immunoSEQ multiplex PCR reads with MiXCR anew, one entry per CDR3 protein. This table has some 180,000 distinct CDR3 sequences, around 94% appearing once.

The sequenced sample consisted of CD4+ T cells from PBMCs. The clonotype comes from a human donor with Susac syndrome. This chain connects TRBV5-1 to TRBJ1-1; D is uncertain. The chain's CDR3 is CASSLGTSVAEAFF. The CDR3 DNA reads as TGCGCCAGCAGCTTGGGGACGTCGGTCGCTGAAGCTTTCTTT.